The 13 T cell receptor beta chains in this list originate from one sample, sequenced in a study of spatial heterogeneity in lung cancer. In TCRdb, the 5' RACE reads were re-called with MiXCR into one record per CDR3 protein. The sample yields about 12,000 distinct CDR3 sequences, around 15% seen once. Stated time point: sample taken at primary tumor resection. Researchers sequenced whole RNA taken from tumor, nontumor lung or frozen PBMC without sorting. Sequencing was performed on PBMCs, taken at surgery. These receptors all come from a male donor with early-stage non-small cell lung cancer.

The table lists this clonotype with many counts. The chain combines TRBV6-2 or TRBV6-3 with TRBJ2-7; 10 bases match TRBD1. With V trimmed by 6 bases and J by 2 bases, 10 bases remained unmatched. Germline V gene data show CDR1 as MNHEY and CDR2 as SVGEGT. This CDR3 spans 16 amino acids. The CDR3 DNA reads as TGTGCCAGCAGAGCCCGACAGGGGGCAGGGCCCTACGAGCAGTACTTC. Amino acids: CASRARQGAGPYEQYF.

This clonotype was observed a few times. This chain connects TRBV7-9 to TRBJ1-6; D possibly corresponds to TRBD1 (6 bases). Germline V gives CDR1 SEHNR, CDR2 FQNEAQ (reference sequence). The CDR3 runs 17 residues. V lost 0 bases, J lost 7 bases, and 16 bases lay in between. CDR3 protein: CASSLAPRGARNSPLHF. The CDR3 DNA reads TGTGCCAGCAGCTTAGCTCCCAGGGGCGCGAGGAATTCACCCCTCCACTTT.

This clonotype was observed a few times. CDR3 DNA sequence: TGCAGTGCTAGAGCCGGACAGGGGAACTACGAGCAGTACTTC. Its protein product is CSARAGQGNYEQYF. The chain uses TRBV20-1 and TRBJ2-7; 9 positions match TRBD1. This CDR3 comprises 14 residues. Germline assignment: CDR1 DFQATT and CDR2 SNEGSKA (reference sequence). J gave up 3 bases and V 1 base, and 4 bases lay outside the gene matches.

This clonotype was counted a few times. This chain connects TRBV6-2 or TRBV6-3 to TRBJ1-5; D not resolved. The CDR3 runs to 13 residues. The germline V and J ends were trimmed by 6 bases and 3 bases, with 9 bases remaining between them. In germline, CDR1 is MNHEY, CDR2 SVGEGT. The CDR3 DNA reads TGTGCCAGCAGCCCCTCCCACAATCAGCCCCAGCATTTT. It encodes CASSPSHNQPQHF.

At least ten counts were recorded for this clonotype. The gene calls are TRBV21-1 and TRBJ1-6. TRBV21-1 is reported as a pseudogene. The CDR3 consists of 16 residues. The CDR3 protein is CASSTGGRAGHSPLHF. For the CDR3, the DNA is TGTGCCAGCAGCACCGGGGGGAGGGCAGGCCATTCACCCCTCCACTTT.

In its sample, this clonotype was seen many times. The chain carries TRBV3-2 and TRBJ2-7; whether TRBD1, the table's D call, matches the DNA was not checked. TRBV3-2 is labeled a pseudogene. The CDR3 length is 17 residues. The CDR3 DNA follows: TGTGCCAGCAGCCAAGGGACAGTAGGCCTCTACTCCTACGAGCAGTACTTC. Protein sequence: CASSQGTVGLYSYEQYF.

This clonotype has more than one count but fewer than ten. This rearrangement joins TRBV29-1 to TRBJ2-3, with D possibly matching TRBD2 (6 bases). Trimming removed 4 bases at V and 7 bases at J, with 9 bases between. The CDR3 totals 11 residues. Per germline, CDR1 SQVTM and CDR2 ANQGSEA. CDR3 DNA sequence: TGCAGCGTTGTAAGCGGGTATACGCAGTATTTT. Residues: CSVVSGYTQYF.

J is TRBJ2-7 and V is TRBV7-8, with a weak D call TRBD1 (6 bases). Germline assignment: CDR1 SGHVS and CDR2 FQNEAQ. The germline V and J ends were trimmed by 2 bases and 3 bases, with 17 bases remaining between them. This CDR3 comprises 16 residues. The CDR3 DNA is TGTGCCAGCAGCTTATTCCGAGACAGGCCTTACTACGAGCAGTACTTC. It is translated as CASSLFRDRPYYEQYF.

In regard to this clonotype: This may be a read error, as it is one base from a much larger clone. The genes are TRBV21-1 and TRBJ1-2; the table's TRBD1 call for D was not verified on the DNA. TRBV21-1 is termed a pseudogene. The CDR3 has 15 residues. The CDR3 region has the DNA TGTGCCGGCAGCCCCGGGGAGCGACTAAACTATGGCTACACCTTC. Protein product: CAGSPGERLNYGYTF.

The chain has TRBV9 and TRBJ2-1; D not certain. Trimming removed 0 bases at V and 4 bases at J, with 14 bases between. The V gene's germline CDR1 is SGDLS and CDR2 YYNGEE. The CDR3 has 16 amino acids. In nucleotides, the CDR3 is TGTGCCAGCAGCGTAGCTACGTCGAACTTTTACAATGAGCAGTTCTTC. Its protein product is CASSVATSNFYNEQFF.

The V and J genes are TRBV6-2 or TRBV6-3 and TRBJ2-1; TRBD2 matches at 9 bases. Germline V gives CDR1 MNHEY, CDR2 SVGEGT. The V gene end was trimmed by 5 bases and the J gene end by 1 base; junction bases not matched to a gene: 12. The CDR3 has 18 residues. The CDR3 region is CASSPSYGGLASYNEQFF. Here the CDR3 DNA reads TGTGCCAGCAGTCCCTCCTACGGGGGACTAGCTTCCTACAATGAGCAGTTCTTC.

This chain uses TRBV12-3 or TRBV12-4 with TRBJ2-6, with 11 bases fitting TRBD1. The CDR3 covers 18 residues. Germline trimming cut 2 bases from V and 2 bases from J; bases unmatched to any gene: 5. CDR3 nucleotide sequence: TGTGCCAGCAGTTTAAGGGACAGGGGGTTCCCTGGGGCCAACGTCCTGACTTTC. Translated: CASSLRDRGFPGANVLTF.

In this sample, this clonotype turned up a few times. This chain links TRBV6-4 with TRBJ2-1, with a possible D match to TRBD2 (5 bases). V was pared by 0 bases and J by 8 bases, with 8 bases between. The CDR3 is 13 amino acids. Germline loops: CDR1 MRHNA, CDR2 SNTAGT. Here the CDR3 DNA reads TGTGCCAGCAGTGACTCGGAGGCCGATGAGCAGTTCTTC. Translated: CASSDSEADEQFF.